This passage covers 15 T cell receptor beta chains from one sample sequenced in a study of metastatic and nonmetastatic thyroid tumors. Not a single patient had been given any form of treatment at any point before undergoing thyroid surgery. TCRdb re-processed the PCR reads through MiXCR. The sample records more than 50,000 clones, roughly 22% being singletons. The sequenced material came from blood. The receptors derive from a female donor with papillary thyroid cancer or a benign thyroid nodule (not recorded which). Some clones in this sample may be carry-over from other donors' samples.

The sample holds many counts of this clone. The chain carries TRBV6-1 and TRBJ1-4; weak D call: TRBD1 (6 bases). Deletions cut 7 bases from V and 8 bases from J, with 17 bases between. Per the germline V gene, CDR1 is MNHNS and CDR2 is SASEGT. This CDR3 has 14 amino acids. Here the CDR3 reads CASTSGGAGEKLFF. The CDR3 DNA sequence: TGTGCCAGCACCTCGGGGGGGGCAGGGGAAAAACTGTTTTTT.

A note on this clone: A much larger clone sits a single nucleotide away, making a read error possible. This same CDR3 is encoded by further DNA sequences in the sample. The CDR3 loop reads CASSRIVEQYF. The CDR3 nucleotides read TGTGCCAGCAGTCGGATTGTGGAGCAGTACTTC. The V gene is TRBV5-6, the J gene TRBJ2-7; D call uncertain. This CDR3 is 11 amino acids long. The germline V gene has CDR1 SGHDT and CDR2 YYEEEE. V was pared by 5 bases and J by 7 bases, with 10 bases between.

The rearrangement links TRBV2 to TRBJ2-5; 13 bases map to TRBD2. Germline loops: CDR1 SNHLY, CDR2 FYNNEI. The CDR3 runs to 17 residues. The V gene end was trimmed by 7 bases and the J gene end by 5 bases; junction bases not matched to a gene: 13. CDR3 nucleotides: TGTGCCAGCATCGAGGTGACTAGCGGGAGGCCGGGGGAGACCCAGTACTTC. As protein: CASIEVTSGRPGETQYF.

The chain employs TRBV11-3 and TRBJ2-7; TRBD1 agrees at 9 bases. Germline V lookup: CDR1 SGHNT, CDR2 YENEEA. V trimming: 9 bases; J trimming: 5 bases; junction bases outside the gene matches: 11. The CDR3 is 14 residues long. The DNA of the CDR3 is TGTGCCAGTAGATTGGGACAGGGCCACCACGAGCAGTACTTC. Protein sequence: CASRLGQGHHEQYF.

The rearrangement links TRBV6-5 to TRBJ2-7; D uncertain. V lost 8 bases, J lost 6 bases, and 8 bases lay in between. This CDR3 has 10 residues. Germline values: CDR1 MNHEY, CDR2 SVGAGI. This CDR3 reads CASGRREQYF. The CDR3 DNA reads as TGTGCCAGCGGCCGCCGCGAGCAGTACTTC.

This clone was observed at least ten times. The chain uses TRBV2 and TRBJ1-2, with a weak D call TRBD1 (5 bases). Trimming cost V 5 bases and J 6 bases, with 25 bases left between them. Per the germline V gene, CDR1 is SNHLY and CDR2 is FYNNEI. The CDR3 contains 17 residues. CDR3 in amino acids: CASSFTRAPTTGDGYTF. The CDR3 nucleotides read TGTGCCAGCAGTTTCACCAGGGCCCCCACTACCGGTGATGGCTACACCTTC.

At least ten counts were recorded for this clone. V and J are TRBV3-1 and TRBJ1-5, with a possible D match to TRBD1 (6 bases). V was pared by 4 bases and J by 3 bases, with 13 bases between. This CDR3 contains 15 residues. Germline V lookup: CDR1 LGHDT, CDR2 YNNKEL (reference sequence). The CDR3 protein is CASSPRRTDNQPQHF. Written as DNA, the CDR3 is TGTGCCAGCAGCCCAAGGAGGACAGACAATCAGCCCCAGCATTTT.

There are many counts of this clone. CDR3 loop: CASSFQTYEQYF. CDR3 sequence (DNA): TGTGCCAGCAGTTTTCAGACCTACGAGCAGTACTTC. This chain uses TRBV28 with TRBJ2-7; D remains ambiguous. This CDR3 is 12 amino acids long. Between the trimmed V and J ends, which lost 3 bases and 2 bases, there was a span of 5 bases. CDR1 is MDHEN and CDR2 is SYDVKM in the germline V gene.

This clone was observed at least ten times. The CDR3 sequence is CASSPRVSYEQYF. The CDR3 DNA reads as TGTGCCAGCAGCCCCAGGGTAAGCTACGAGCAGTACTTC. The chain links TRBV3-1 to TRBJ2-7; possible D gene TRBD1, 5 bases. Germline CDR1 and CDR2: LGHDT and YNNKEL (reference sequence). CDR3 length equals 13 residues. Between the trimmed V and J ends, which lost 4 bases and 3 bases, there was a span of 10 bases.

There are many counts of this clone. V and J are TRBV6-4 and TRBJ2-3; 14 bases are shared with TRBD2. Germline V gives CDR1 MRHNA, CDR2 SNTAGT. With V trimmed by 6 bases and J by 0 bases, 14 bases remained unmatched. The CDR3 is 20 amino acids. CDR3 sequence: CASRRFPGLAGVGSTDTQYF. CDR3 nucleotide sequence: TGTGCCAGCAGGAGATTCCCGGGACTAGCGGGAGTTGGTAGCACAGATACGCAGTATTTT.

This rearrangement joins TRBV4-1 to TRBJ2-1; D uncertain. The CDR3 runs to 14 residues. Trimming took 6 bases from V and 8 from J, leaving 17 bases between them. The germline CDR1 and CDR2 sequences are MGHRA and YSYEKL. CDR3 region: CASRITPPADEQFF. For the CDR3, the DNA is TGCGCCAGCAGGATAACCCCGCCCGCTGATGAGCAGTTCTTC.

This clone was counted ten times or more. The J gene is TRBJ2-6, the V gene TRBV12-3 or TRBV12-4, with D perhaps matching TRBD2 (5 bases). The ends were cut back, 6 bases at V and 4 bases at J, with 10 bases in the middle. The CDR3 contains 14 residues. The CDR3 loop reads CASRVAIGANVLTF. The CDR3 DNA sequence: TGTGCCAGCAGGGTAGCGATCGGGGCCAACGTCCTGACTTTC.

The CDR3 here is CVSSLGTAGGLSYEQYF. The CDR3 DNA reads as TGTGTCAGTAGCTTAGGGACAGCCGGGGGACTCTCCTACGAGCAGTACTTC. This sequence joins TRBV7-6 and TRBJ2-7; the D gene is possibly TRBD1 (7 bases). CDR3 size: 17 residues. Germline V lookup: CDR1 SGHVS, CDR2 FNYEAQ.

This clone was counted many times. CDR3 in DNA: TGCAGTGCCCCCGGGGAAGCGGGAGGGTTGGAGCAGTTCTTC. This translates into CSAPGEAGGLEQFF. The chain joins TRBV20-1 to TRBJ2-1, with TRBD2 matching over 10 bases. V lost 6 bases, J lost 10 bases, and 12 bases stayed unmatched. The CDR3 covers 14 residues. Germline V gene data show CDR1 as DFQATT and CDR2 as SNEGSKA (reference sequence).

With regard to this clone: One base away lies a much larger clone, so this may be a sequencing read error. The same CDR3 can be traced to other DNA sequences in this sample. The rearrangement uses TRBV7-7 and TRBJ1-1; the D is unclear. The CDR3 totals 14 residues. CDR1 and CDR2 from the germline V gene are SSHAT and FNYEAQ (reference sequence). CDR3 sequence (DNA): TGTGCTAGCAGCTTAGTAGAGGGATACACTGAAGCTTTCTTT. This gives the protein CASSLVEGYTEAFF.